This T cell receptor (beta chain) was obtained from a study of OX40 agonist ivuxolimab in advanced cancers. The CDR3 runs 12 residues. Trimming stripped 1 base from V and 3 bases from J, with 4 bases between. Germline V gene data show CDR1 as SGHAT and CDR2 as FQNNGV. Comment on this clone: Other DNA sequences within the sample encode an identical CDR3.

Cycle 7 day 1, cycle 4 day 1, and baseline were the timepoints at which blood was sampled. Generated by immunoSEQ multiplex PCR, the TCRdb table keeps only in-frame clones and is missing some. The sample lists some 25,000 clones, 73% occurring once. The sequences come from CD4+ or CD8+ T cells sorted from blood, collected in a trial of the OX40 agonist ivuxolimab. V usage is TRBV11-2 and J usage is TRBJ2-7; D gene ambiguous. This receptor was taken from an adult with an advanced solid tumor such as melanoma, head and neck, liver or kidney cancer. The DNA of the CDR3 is TGTGCCAGCAGCTTAGTTCTCTACGAGCAGTACTTC. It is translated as CASSLVLYEQYF.